The sequence of this TCR beta chain was determined in a study of beta chain features in type 1 diabetes. Study-wide findings and caveats: There was a moderate but significant shortening of TCRB CDR3s in all four CD4+ subsets of Type 1 diabetes patients. Sequencing the cDNA could make cells with high TCR expression show up more than they should. VDJ junctions from type 1 diabetes patients carried fewer insertions and larger deletions.

Once sorted, every population was more than 95% pure. V was pared by 1 base and J by 4 bases, with 10 bases between. This CDR3 is built from 14 residues. Germline V gene sequence: CDR1 SQVTM, CDR2 ANQGSEA. In its sample, this clone was seen many times. Its antigen is not identified. Expressed TCRB transcripts got sequenced, as all isolated RNA was reverse transcribed. Naive, central memory and regulatory T cell samples came to a mean of approximately 3.57 million reads. The table came from immunoSEQ multiplex PCR; TCRdb's copy has only in-frame clones and leaves some out. The table has some 190,000 clones, around 7.9% seen once; the top ten hold 0.5%.

Sequencing input: central memory CD4+ T cells from blood. The rearrangement links TRBV29-1 to TRBJ2-2; D may be TRBD1 (5 bases). The sequence was obtained from a man younger than 35 with type 1 diabetes. CDR3: CSVEGGAGTGELFF. CDR3 coding DNA: TGCAGCGTTGAAGGGGGCGCCGGCACCGGGGAGCTGTTTTTT.